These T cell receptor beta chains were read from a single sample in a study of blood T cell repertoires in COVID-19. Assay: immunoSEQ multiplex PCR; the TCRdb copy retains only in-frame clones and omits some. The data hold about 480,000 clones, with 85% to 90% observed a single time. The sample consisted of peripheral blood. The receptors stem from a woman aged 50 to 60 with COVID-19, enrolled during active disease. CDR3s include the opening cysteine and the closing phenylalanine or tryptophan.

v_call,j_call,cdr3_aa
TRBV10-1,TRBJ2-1,CASSVGGARNEQFF
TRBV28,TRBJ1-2,CASSSIRQTNYGYTF
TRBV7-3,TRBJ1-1,CASSSDRNTEAFF
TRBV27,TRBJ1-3,CASSLTGLSGNTIYF
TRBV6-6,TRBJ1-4,CASSPGQGGLSEKLFF
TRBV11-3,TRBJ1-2,CASSLTGIYGYTF
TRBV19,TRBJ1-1,CASSRNGVEGTEAFF
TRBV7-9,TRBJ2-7,CASSLSGQGAYEQYF
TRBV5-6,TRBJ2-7,CASSTNLQAYEQYF
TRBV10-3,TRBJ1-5,CAISESAGSGQPQHF
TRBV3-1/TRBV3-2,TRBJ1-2,CASSQDGTEANYGYTF
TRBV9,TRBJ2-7,CASSPPGQGGEQYF
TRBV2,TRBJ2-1,CASSRSGTSGKNEQFF
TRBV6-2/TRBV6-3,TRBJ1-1,CASSYVLTGSEAFF
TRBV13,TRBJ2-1,CASSFWDRVNEQFF
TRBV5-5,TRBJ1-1,CASSLGDWKNTEAFF
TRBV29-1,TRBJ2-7,CSVARDYEQYF
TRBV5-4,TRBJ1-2,CASSFDREYGYTF
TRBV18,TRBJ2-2,CASSDSGPTGELFF
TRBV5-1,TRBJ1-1,CASSTAPNTEAFF
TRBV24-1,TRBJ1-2,CATSRENYGYTF
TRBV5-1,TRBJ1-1,CASSWMGQTNTEAFF
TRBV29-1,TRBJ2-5,CSVGREGTQYF
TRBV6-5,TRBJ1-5,CASQTGSNQPQHF
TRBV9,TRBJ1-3,CASSAQTVRSDTIYF
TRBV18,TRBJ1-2,CASSDLGTGDGYTF
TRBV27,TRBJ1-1,CASSSGWGNTEAFF
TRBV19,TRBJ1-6,CASKPRDRANPLHF
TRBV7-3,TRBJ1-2,CASSSGGRHGYTF
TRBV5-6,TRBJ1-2,CASSFTGVYGYTF
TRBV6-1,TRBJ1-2,CASSDAGGIYGYTF
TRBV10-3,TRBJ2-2,CATSEGTGGAGELFF
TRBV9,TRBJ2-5,CASSPPVAETQYF
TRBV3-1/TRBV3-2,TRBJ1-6,CASSQDRGTGVGNSPLHF
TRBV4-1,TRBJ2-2,CASSLTFLGAGELFF
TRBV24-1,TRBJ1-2,CATLRTYHGYTF
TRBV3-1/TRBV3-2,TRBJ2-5,CASSQDVGAGGSETQYF
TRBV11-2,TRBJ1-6,CASSSPLSSYNSPLHF
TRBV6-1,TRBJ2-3,CASSEEWYGDTQYF
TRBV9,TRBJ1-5,CASSSRGSNQPQHF
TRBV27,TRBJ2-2,CASSLRSSVHTGELFF